Described below is a single T cell receptor (beta chain) sequence and its context. As yet, its antigen is unknown. Trimming cost V 0 bases and J 0 bases, with 9 bases left between them. CDR1 and CDR2 (germline): SGHAT, FQNNGV. The CDR3 is 15 residues long. This specimen belongs to a study of cytomegalovirus exposure and HLA in healthy donors. Sequencing used immunoSEQ multiplex PCR; TCRdb keeps in-frame clones, though not all of them. The sample lists 300,000 or so clones; roughly 86% were seen once. Study observations and caveats: Listed as cytomegalovirus-associated were over 150 TCR beta chains. The tendency of first-cohort TCR clusters to co-occur in the roughly 120 validation repertoires was the finding of a later analysis. Some public TCRs appeared in many individuals, while most sequences were rare.

The donors belonged to the roughly 120-subject validation cohort, separate from the roughly 700-subject first cohort. This TCR was recovered from a man in his thirties or forties in good health and CMV-seronegative. The V and J genes are TRBV11-2 and TRBJ2-7; D is unclear. Sequenced material: PBMCs. In DNA form, the CDR3 reads TGTGCCAGCAGCTTAGAAACATCCTTCTCCTACGAGCAGTACTTC. Translating gives CASSLETSFSYEQYF.